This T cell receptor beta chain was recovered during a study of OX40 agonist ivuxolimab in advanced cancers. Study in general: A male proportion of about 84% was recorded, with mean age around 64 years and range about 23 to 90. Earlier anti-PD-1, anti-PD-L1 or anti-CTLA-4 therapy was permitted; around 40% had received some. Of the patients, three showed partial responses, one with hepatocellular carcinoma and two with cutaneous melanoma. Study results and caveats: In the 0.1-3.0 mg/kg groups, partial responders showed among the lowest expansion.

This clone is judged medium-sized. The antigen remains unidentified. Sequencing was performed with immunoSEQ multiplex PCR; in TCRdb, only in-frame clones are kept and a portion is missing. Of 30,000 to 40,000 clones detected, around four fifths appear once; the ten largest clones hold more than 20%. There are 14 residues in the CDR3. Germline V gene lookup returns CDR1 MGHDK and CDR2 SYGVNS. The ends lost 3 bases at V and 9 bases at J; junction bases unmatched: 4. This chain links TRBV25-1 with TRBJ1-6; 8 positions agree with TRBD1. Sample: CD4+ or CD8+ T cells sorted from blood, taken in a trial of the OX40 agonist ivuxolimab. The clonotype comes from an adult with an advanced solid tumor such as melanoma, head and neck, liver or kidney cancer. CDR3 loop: CASSEGQDSSPLHF. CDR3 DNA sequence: TGTGCCAGCAGTGAGGGACAGGATTCTTCACCCCTCCACTTT.